Presented here are 20 T cell receptor beta chains from one specimen sequenced in a study of cytomegalovirus exposure and HLA in healthy donors. Only in-frame clones appear in the TCRdb table, and some are missing; sequencing was by immunoSEQ multiplex PCR. The data hold about 64,000 clones, with about 89% observed a single time. Sequencing input: PBMCs. The origin of the receptors is a young woman in good health and CMV-seronegative.

The chain couples TRBV28 to TRBJ2-5; TRBD2 aligns across 9 bases. In germline, CDR1 is MDHEN, CDR2 SYDVKM. J was trimmed by 2 bases and V by 3 bases; bases with no gene match: 7. CDR3 length equals 16 residues. The CDR3 sequence is CASSFLGLAKQETQYF. DNA of the CDR3: TGTGCCAGCAGTTTTTTGGGACTAGCAAAACAAGAGACCCAGTACTTC. The whole variable domain, filled in from reference TRBV28 and TRBJ2-5, reads DVKVTQSSRYLVKRTGEKVFLECVQDMDHENMFWYRQDPGLGLRLIYFSYDVKMKEKGDIPEGYSVSREKKERFSLILESASTNQTSMYLCASSFLGLAKQETQYFGPGTRLLVL.

There are a few counts of this clone. The rearrangement uses TRBV4-2 and TRBJ1-2; a possible D gene is TRBD1 (6 bases). V was cut by 4 bases and J by 0 bases, with 9 bases left in between. This CDR3 has 14 amino acids. Germline V gene lookup returns CDR1 LGHNA and CDR2 YNFKEQ. CDR3 protein: CASSLGDTNYGYTF. The DNA for the CDR3 is TGTGCCAGCAGCCTAGGGGACACTAACTATGGCTACACCTTC.

The CDR3 nucleotides read TGTGCCAGCAGTTCTAGCGGGGGGGCGAGCACAGATACGCAGTATTTT. This gives the protein CASSSSGGASTDTQYF. V is TRBV7-2 and J is TRBJ2-3, with 12 positions matching TRBD2. CDR3 size: 16 residues. V was clipped by 6 bases and J by 0 bases; unmatched bases: 4. Germline lookup yields CDR1 SGHTA and CDR2 FQGNSA.

The chain employs TRBV2 and TRBJ1-4; D is possibly TRBD1 (6 bases). The CDR3 has 15 residues. CDR1 is SNHLY and CDR2 is FYNNEI in the germline V gene. Trimming removed 2 bases from V and 7 bases from J, with 14 bases in between. Here the CDR3 reads CASSEQTGLSEKLFF. CDR3 nucleotide sequence: TGTGCCAGCAGTGAACAAACAGGGCTGAGTGAAAAACTGTTTTTT. Using reference TRBV2 and TRBJ1-4 for the parts outside the CDR3, the full variable domain is EPEVTQTPSHQVTQMGQEVILRCVPISNHLYFYWYRQILGQKVEFLVSFYNNEISEKSEIFDDQFSVERPDGSNFTLKIRSTKLEDSAMYFCASSEQTGLSEKLFFGSGTQLSVL.

The V call is TRBV19, the J call TRBJ2-1; D gene unclear. CDR3 length equals 15 residues. Germline assignment: CDR1 LNHDA and CDR2 SQIVND (reference sequence). V lost 3 bases to trimming and J lost 11 bases, with 20 bases between them. The CDR3, as DNA: TGTGCCAGTAGTATTCGAGGCGGCGGTTTCGGTAAGCAGTTCTTC. Its translation is CASSIRGGGFGKQFF.

The rearrangement uses TRBV5-1 and TRBJ1-1; 8 nucleotides align to TRBD1. V was pared by 6 bases and J by 1 base, with 5 bases of the junction left unmatched. CDR1 SGHRS and CDR2 YFSETQ come from the germline V gene. The CDR3 is 14 amino acids. The CDR3, as DNA: TGCGCCAGCACCCAGGGGGCGGGGAACACTGAAGCTTTCTTT. It is translated as CASTQGAGNTEAFF. The variable domain in full, completed from reference TRBV5-1 and TRBJ1-1, reads KAGVTQTPRYLIKTRGQQVTLSCSPISGHRSVSWYQQTPGQGLQFLFEYFSETQRNKGNFPGRFSGRQFSNSRSEMNVSTLELGDSALYLCASTQGAGNTEAFFGQGTRLTVV.

The chain carries TRBV19 and TRBJ2-7; maybe TRBD1 (5 bases). Germline CDR1 is LNHDA and CDR2 is SQIVND (reference sequence). V lost 3 bases and J lost 0, with 6 bases in between. This CDR3 comprises 13 residues. CDR3 nucleotide sequence: TGTGCCAGTAGTATGACAGTCTCCTACGAGCAGTACTTC. Encoded protein: CASSMTVSYEQYF.

This chain's CDR3 is CASSRLYGGTSGYNEQFF. CDR3 nucleotide sequence: TGCGCCAGCAGTCGCCTTTATGGGGGGACTAGCGGGTACAATGAGCAGTTCTTC. The V and J genes are TRBV23-1 and TRBJ2-1; TRBD2 agrees at 12 bases. TRBV23-1 is an open reading frame, and its role is uncertain. CDR3 length: 18 amino acids. The ends lost 4 bases at V and 4 bases at J; junction bases unmatched: 11.

This chain joins TRBV28 and TRBJ1-6; TRBD1 is a possible D gene (6 bases). Germline-derived CDR1 and CDR2 are MDHEN and SYDVKM. This CDR3 spans 16 amino acids. V was shortened by 5 bases and J by 7 bases, with 18 bases between the two germline ends. The chain's CDR3 is CASSPTQGIGNSPLHF. In DNA form, the CDR3 reads TGTGCCAGCAGTCCGACGCAGGGGATCGGGAATTCACCCCTCCACTTT.

The V gene is TRBV28, the J gene TRBJ2-7, with 16 bases matching TRBD2. Germline values: CDR1 MDHEN, CDR2 SYDVKM. J was trimmed by 5 bases and V by 5 bases; bases with no gene match: 9. This CDR3 has 17 amino acids. The CDR3 DNA follows: TGTGCCAGCAGTGGGACTAGCGGGAGGGCCTTGGTCCACGAGCAGTACTTC. Translating it yields CASSGTSGRALVHEQYF.

This chain connects TRBV14 to TRBJ2-7; 7 bases agree with TRBD1. Germline assignment: CDR1 SGHDN and CDR2 FVKESK. V lost 1 base to trimming and J lost 5 bases; unmatched junction nucleotides: 8. The CDR3 is 15 residues long. CDR3 in DNA: TGTGCCAGCAGCCAAGGAGGGGGCGCTTTTGACGAGCAGTACTTC. This codes for CASSQGGGAFDEQYF.

The chain uses TRBV30 and TRBJ2-2; 13 nucleotides match TRBD2. Germline V gene data show CDR1 as GTSNPN and CDR2 as SVGIG (reference sequence). This CDR3 comprises 15 residues. V dropped 5 bases and J dropped 6; count of bases not matched to a gene: 6. This CDR3 is CAWSALAGGPGELFF. The CDR3 DNA reads as TGTGCCTGGTCGGCACTAGCGGGAGGGCCCGGGGAGCTGTTTTTT.

This CDR3 reads CASTGQGGDEQYF. CDR3 nucleotides: TGTGCCAGTACCGGCCAGGGGGGCGACGAGCAGTACTTC. The chain recombines TRBV19 with TRBJ2-7, with D perhaps TRBD1 (7 bases). The CDR3 totals 13 residues. Trimming removed 7 bases from V and 5 bases from J, with 15 bases in between. The germline CDR1 and CDR2 sequences are LNHDA and SQIVND (reference sequence). Drawing the rest from reference TRBV19 and TRBJ2-7, the complete variable domain is DGGITQSPKYLFRKEGQNVTLSCEQNLNHDAMYWYRQDPGQGLRLIYYSQIVNDFQKGDIAEGYSVSREKKESFPLTVTSAQKNPTAFYLCASTGQGGDEQYFGPGTRLTVT.

The chain links TRBV30 to TRBJ2-5; TRBD2 aligns across 7 bases. The CDR3 contains 15 residues. Germline V gives CDR1 GTSNPN, CDR2 SVGIG (reference sequence). Trimming at V came to 3 bases and at J to 1 base, leaving 8 bases not matched to a gene. CDR3 sequence reads: CAWSTSGVPQETQYF. The CDR3 DNA reads as TGTGCCTGGAGCACGAGCGGGGTCCCCCAAGAGACCCAGTACTTC.

The chain is built from TRBV11-2 and TRBJ2-3; TRBD2 matches at 11 bases. J was trimmed by 2 bases and V by 3 bases; bases with no gene match: 10. CDR1 is SGHAT, CDR2 FQNNGV, per germline. The CDR3 sequence is 18 residues long. In DNA form, the CDR3 reads TGTGCCAGCAGCTTCGATAGCGGGGGGGACCAAAACACAGATACGCAGTATTTT. It translates to CASSFDSGGDQNTDTQYF.

The V gene is TRBV7-9, the J gene TRBJ2-7, with 7 bases identical to TRBD2. The J segment lost 3 bases and the V segment lost 5 bases, leaving 13 bases of the junction unmatched. CDR3 length: 16 amino acids. CDR1 is SEHNR and CDR2 is FQNEAQ in the germline V gene (reference sequence). CDR3 DNA: TGTGCCAGCAGCCCTAGGACGGCTAGCGGATTCTACGAGCAGTACTTC. Translation: CASSPRTASGFYEQYF.

V gene TRBV19 combines with J gene TRBJ2-1; 8 bases are a match to TRBD2. The CDR3 sequence is 12 residues long. The germline V gene encodes CDR1 LNHDA and CDR2 SQIVND (reference sequence). The J segment lost 14 bases and the V segment lost 3 bases, leaving 6 bases of the junction unmatched. CDR3 loop: CASSIHSGMKFF. DNA of the CDR3: TGTGCCAGTAGTATCCATAGCGGGATGAAGTTCTTC.

This chain connects TRBV5-1 to TRBJ1-4; 8 bases are a match to TRBD1. V lost 1 base to trimming and J lost 6 bases; unmatched junction nucleotides: 11. CDR1 is SGHRS, CDR2 YFSETQ, per germline. This CDR3 contains 17 residues. The CDR3 is CASSLKWSDRVDEKLFF. DNA of the CDR3: TGCGCCAGCAGCTTGAAGTGGTCGGACAGGGTTGATGAAAAACTGTTTTTT.

In this sample, this clone turned up a few times. This chain links TRBV10-2 with TRBJ1-3, with D hard to call. Germline-derived CDR1 and CDR2 are WSHSY and SAAADI. Trimming cost V 7 bases and J 0 bases, with 10 bases left between them. The CDR3 totals 14 residues. The CDR3 is CASNPRSSGNTIYF. In nucleotides, the CDR3 is TGCGCCAGCAATCCCAGAAGCTCTGGAAACACCATATATTTT.

The chain has TRBV19 and TRBJ1-1; 8 positions agree with TRBD1. CDR1 is LNHDA, CDR2 SQIVND, per germline (reference sequence). The CDR3 sequence is 17 residues long. J was trimmed by 1 base and V by 4 bases; bases with no gene match: 11. CDR3: CASSRVGQGRKNTEAFF. Here the CDR3 DNA reads TGTGCCAGTAGTAGGGTCGGACAGGGAAGGAAGAACACTGAAGCTTTCTTT.